The next 8 T cell receptor beta chains were all read from a single sample in a study of OX40 agonist ivuxolimab in advanced cancers. The repertoire was sequenced with immunoSEQ multiplex PCR; TCRdb's copy has only in-frame clones and lacks some. Here the sample spans 70,000 to 95,000 clones, approximately 93% being singletons. Sequencing was performed on CD4+ or CD8+ T cells sorted from blood, taken in a trial of the OX40 agonist ivuxolimab. The receptors come from an adult with an advanced solid tumor such as melanoma, head and neck, liver or kidney cancer.

This clone was detected only once. V usage is TRBV2 and J usage is TRBJ2-7; D not certain. The CDR3 runs 13 residues. In germline, CDR1 is SNHLY, CDR2 FYNNEI. The ends were cut back, 6 bases at V and 2 bases at J, with 11 bases in the middle. In DNA form, the CDR3 reads TGTGCCAGCAGAGCGACGTTAGCCTACGAGCAGTACTTC. Encoded protein: CASRATLAYEQYF.

The chain has TRBV7-8 and TRBJ1-1; TRBD1 agrees at 9 bases. This CDR3 contains 15 residues. Germline-derived CDR1 and CDR2 are SGHVS and FQNEAQ. V shed 3 bases and J 8 bases; nucleotides not matched to a gene: 10. The DNA of the CDR3 is TGTGCCAGCAGCTTCCCGGGACAGGGAAATCGGGAAGCTTTCTTT. This translates into CASSFPGQGNREAFF.

In its sample, this clone was seen a few times. The chain uses TRBV5-1 and TRBJ2-3; D may be TRBD1 (6 bases). Germline V gene lookup returns CDR1 SGHRS and CDR2 YFSETQ. The CDR3 loop spans 19 amino acids. Trimming left V 1 base short and J 0 bases short, with 21 bases between. The CDR3 sequence is CASSLTKDFTGPSTDTQYF. For the CDR3, the DNA is TGCGCCAGCAGCTTGACCAAAGATTTTACAGGGCCTAGCACAGATACGCAGTATTTT.

This chain joins TRBV5-1 and TRBJ2-3; D may be TRBD1 (6 bases). This CDR3 region has 14 residues. Trimming took 9 bases from V and 2 from J, leaving 16 bases between them. The germline V gene has CDR1 SGHRS and CDR2 YFSETQ. The CDR3 DNA is TGCGCCACCTACCCGGACAGCTCCACAGATACGCAGTATTTT. Amino acids: CATYPDSSTDTQYF.

This chain uses TRBV28 with TRBJ2-7, with TRBD2 matching over 9 bases. The CDR3 has 13 amino acids. The V and J ends lost 5 bases and 6 bases, in that order; junction bases with no gene match: 5. Germline V gene data show CDR1 as MDHEN and CDR2 as SYDVKM. The CDR3 DNA reads as TGTGCCAGCAGTCCCGGGACTAGCACCGAGCAGTACTTC. Protein sequence: CASSPGTSTEQYF.

The rearrangement uses TRBV9 and TRBJ2-7, with TRBD1 matching 7 bases. CDR1 and CDR2 from the germline V gene are SGDLS and YYNGEE. This CDR3 is 16 amino acids long. Germline trimming cut 4 bases from V and 4 bases from J; bases unmatched to any gene: 14. CDR3 DNA: TGTGCCAGCAGCCTTAGGACAGGCGCGAGTCGTTACGAGCAGTACTTC. As protein: CASSLRTGASRYEQYF. Variable domain in full (rest from reference TRBV9 and TRBJ2-7): DSGVTQTPKHLITATGQRVTLRCSPRSGDLSVYWYQQSLDQGLQFLIQYYNGEERAKGNILERFSAQQFPDLHSELNLSSLELGDSALYFCASSLRTGASRYEQYFGPGTRLTVT.

The rearrangement joins TRBV7-6 to TRBJ2-7; D may be TRBD1 (6 bases). Trimming left V 5 bases short and J 2 bases short, with 19 bases between. In germline, CDR1 is SGHVS, CDR2 FNYEAQ. The CDR3 has 16 amino acids. The CDR3 sequence: CASSPMTGPLPYEQYF. The DNA of the CDR3 is TGTGCCAGCAGCCCGATGACAGGACCTTTGCCCTACGAGCAGTACTTC.

V and J are TRBV27 and TRBJ2-1; D unclear. Germline V gene sequence: CDR1 MNHEY, CDR2 SMNVEV (reference sequence). The CDR3 covers 13 residues. V gave up 4 bases and J gave up 2 bases, with 6 bases separating them. The CDR3 region has the DNA TGTGCCAGCAGTTCCCCGACCTACAATGAGCAGTTCTTC. Its translation: CASSSPTYNEQFF.